The 7 T cell receptor beta chains in this list originate from one sample, sequenced in a study of T-cell memory formation after mild COVID-19 (dated by TCRdb to about 2021). Library generation was performed with 5' RACE. The sequencer was an Illumina NovaSeq 6000. TCRdb reran the public reads through fastp at Q25 and MiXCR, keeping productive beta chains. Every entry covers one CDR3 protein and lists the most common genes and DNA from its rows. In all, the sample holds over 300,000 distinct CDR3 sequences, and roughly 19% of those were seen once. 21% of the sample is in the top ten clones. Sequenced sample: PBMCs or a T cell subset sorted from them (not recorded which). The receptors shown here come from a man younger than 35 who had mild COVID-19 (a few samples of this study predate the infection). The sample titles of this study are shuffled in the database, so cell type and time point are left out; the donor was told from shared clones.

This clonotype has more than one count but fewer than ten. This sequence joins TRBV7-3 and TRBJ2-2; D is undetermined. The germline V gene encodes CDR1 SGHTA and CDR2 FQGTGA. The CDR3 is 14 amino acids. The germline V and J ends were trimmed by 1 base and 2 bases, with 5 bases remaining between them. CDR3 bases: TGTGCCAGCAGCTTAAATTCAAACACCGGGGAGCTGTTTTTT. Amino acid sequence: CASSLNSNTGELFF. The whole variable domain, filled in from reference TRBV7-3 and TRBJ2-2, reads GAGVSQTPSNKVTEKGKYVELRCDPISGHTALYWYRQSLGQGPEFLIYFQGTGAADDSGLPNDRFFAVRPEGSVSTLKIQRTERGDSAVYLCASSLNSNTGELFFGEGSRLTVL.

This clonotype was seen a few times. This chain connects TRBV29-1 to TRBJ1-1; no definite D call. Looked up from germline, CDR1 is SQVTM and CDR2 is ANQGSEA. V was pared by 4 bases and J by 1 base, with 10 bases between. The CDR3 contains 13 residues. The CDR3 nucleotides read TGCAGCGTTGCCCCCTTCCCGAACACTGAAGCTTTCTTT. It codes for CSVAPFPNTEAFF.

This clonotype was seen more than once but under ten times. V and J are TRBV9 and TRBJ2-1, with D possibly matching TRBD1 (5 bases). Germline V CDR1 and CDR2: SGDLS, YYNGEE. V gave up 0 bases and J gave up 7 bases, with 14 bases separating them. The CDR3 consists of 15 residues. CDR3 DNA sequence: TGTGCCAGCAGCGTAGCGGCAGGGCCAGGGAATGAGCAGTTCTTC. Protein product: CASSVAAGPGNEQFF.

This clonotype was detected many times. This rearrangement joins TRBV7-2 to TRBJ2-7, with D tentatively TRBD2 (5 bases). The CDR3 is made up of 13 amino acids. The V gene's germline CDR1 is SGHTA and CDR2 FQGNSA. V lost 7 bases to trimming and J lost 1 base, with 11 bases between them. The DNA of the CDR3 is TGTGCCAGCACCACGGGGTTGTCCTACGAGCAGTACTTC. It specifies CASTTGLSYEQYF.

This rearrangement joins TRBV4-3 to TRBJ1-4, with D possibly matching TRBD1 (6 bases). V lost 1 base and J 4 bases, leaving 10 bases between the germline ends. Germline values: CDR1 LGHNA, CDR2 YSLEER. This CDR3 region has 15 residues. As DNA, the CDR3 is TGCGCCAGCAGCCAAGCAGGGGCCTATAATGAAAAACTGTTTTTT. This gives the protein CASSQAGAYNEKLFF.

This clonotype was picked up many times. The rearrangement joins TRBV28 to TRBJ2-5, with D maybe TRBD2 (6 bases). Germline loops: CDR1 MDHEN, CDR2 SYDVKM. The ends were cut back, 5 bases at V and 1 base at J, with 8 bases in the middle. CDR3 length: 13 amino acids. CDR3 sequence reads: CASSTGGQETQYF. In DNA form, the CDR3 reads TGTGCCAGCAGTACCGGGGGCCAAGAGACCCAGTACTTC.

The chain combines TRBV6-2 or TRBV6-3 with TRBJ2-5, with 7 bases aligning to TRBD1. Trimming at V came to 5 bases and at J to 1 base, leaving 4 bases not matched to a gene. Per the germline V gene, CDR1 is MNHEY and CDR2 is SVGEGT. The CDR3 extends over 14 amino acids. The CDR3 here is CASSPTGPQETQYF. CDR3 DNA sequence: TGTGCCAGCAGTCCGACAGGGCCCCAAGAGACCCAGTACTTC.